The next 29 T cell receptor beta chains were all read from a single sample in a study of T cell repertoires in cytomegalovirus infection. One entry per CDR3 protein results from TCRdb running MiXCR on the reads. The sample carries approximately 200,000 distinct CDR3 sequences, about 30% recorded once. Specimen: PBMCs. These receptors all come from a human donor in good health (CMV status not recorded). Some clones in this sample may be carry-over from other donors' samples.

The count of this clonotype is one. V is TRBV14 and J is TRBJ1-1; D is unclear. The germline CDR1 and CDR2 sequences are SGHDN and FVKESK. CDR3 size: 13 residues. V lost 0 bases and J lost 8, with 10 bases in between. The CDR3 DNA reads TGTGCCAGCAGCCAAGATTCCAACGTGGAAGCTTTCTTT. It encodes CASSQDSNVEAFF.

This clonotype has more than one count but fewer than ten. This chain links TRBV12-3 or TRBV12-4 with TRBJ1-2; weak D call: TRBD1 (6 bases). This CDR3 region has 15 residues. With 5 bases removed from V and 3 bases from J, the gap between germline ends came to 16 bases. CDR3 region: CASSLKDRIYYGYTF. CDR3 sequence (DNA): TGTGCCAGCAGTCTTAAAGACAGGATCTACTATGGCTACACCTTC.

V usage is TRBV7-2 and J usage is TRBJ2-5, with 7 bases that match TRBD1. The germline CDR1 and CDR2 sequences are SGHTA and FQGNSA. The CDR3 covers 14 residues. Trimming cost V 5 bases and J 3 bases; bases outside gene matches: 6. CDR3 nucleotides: TGTGCCAGCAGCCCTCCCGGGACAGAAGAGACCCAGTACTTC. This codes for CASSPPGTEETQYF.

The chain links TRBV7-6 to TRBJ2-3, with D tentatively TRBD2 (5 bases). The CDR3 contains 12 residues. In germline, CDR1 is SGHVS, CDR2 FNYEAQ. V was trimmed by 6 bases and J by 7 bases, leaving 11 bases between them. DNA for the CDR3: TGTGCCAGCAGTGCGACCGGGAATACGCAGTATTTT. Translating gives CASSATGNTQYF. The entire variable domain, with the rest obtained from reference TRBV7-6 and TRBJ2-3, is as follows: GAGVSQSPRYKVTKRGQDVALRCDPISGHVSLYWYRQALGQGPEFLTYFNYEAQQDKSGLPNDRFSAERPEGSISTLTIQRTEQRDSAMYRCASSATGNTQYFGPGTRLTVL.

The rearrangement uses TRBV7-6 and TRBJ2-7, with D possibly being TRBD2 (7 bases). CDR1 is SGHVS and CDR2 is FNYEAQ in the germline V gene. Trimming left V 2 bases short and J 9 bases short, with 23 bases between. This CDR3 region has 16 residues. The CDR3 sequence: CASSLQPSGGSYTQYF. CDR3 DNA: TGTGCCAGCAGCTTACAGCCCTCGGGGGGCTCCTACACGCAGTACTTC.

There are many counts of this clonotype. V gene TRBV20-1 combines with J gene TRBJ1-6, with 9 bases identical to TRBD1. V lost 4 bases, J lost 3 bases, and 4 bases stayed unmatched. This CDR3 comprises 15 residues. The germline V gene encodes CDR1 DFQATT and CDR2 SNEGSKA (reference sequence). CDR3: CSAKGTGSYNSPLHF. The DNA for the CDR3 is TGCAGTGCTAAAGGGACAGGGAGCTATAATTCACCCCTCCACTTT.

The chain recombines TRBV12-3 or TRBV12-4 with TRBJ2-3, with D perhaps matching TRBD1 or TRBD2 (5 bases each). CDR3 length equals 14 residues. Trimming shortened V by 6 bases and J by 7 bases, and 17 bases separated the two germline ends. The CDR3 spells CASSPSPTGHTQYF. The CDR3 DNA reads TGTGCCAGCAGCCCATCCCCGACGGGACATACGCAGTATTTT.

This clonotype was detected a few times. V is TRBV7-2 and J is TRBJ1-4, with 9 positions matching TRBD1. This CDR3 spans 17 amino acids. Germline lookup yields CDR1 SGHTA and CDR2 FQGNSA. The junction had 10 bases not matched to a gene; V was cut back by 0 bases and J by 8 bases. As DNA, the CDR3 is TGTGCCAGCAGCTTAGCGGGACAGGGCCTCTTCCGGGAAAAACTGTTTTTT. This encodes CASSLAGQGLFREKLFF.

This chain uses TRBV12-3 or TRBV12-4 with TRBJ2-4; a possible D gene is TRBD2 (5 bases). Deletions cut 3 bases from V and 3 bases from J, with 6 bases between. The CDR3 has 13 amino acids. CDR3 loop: CASSFEGKNIQYF. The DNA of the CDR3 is TGTGCCAGCAGTTTTGAGGGCAAAAACATTCAGTACTTC.

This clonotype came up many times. The CDR3: CASSFLGTGANEQFF. The CDR3 DNA sequence: TGTGCCAGCAGCTTCCTCGGGACAGGGGCCAATGAGCAGTTCTTC. V is TRBV7-2 and J is TRBJ2-1; 10 bases match TRBD1. Per the germline V gene, CDR1 is SGHTA and CDR2 is FQGNSA. The CDR3 covers 15 residues. V lost 3 bases to trimming and J lost 6 bases; unmatched junction nucleotides: 5.

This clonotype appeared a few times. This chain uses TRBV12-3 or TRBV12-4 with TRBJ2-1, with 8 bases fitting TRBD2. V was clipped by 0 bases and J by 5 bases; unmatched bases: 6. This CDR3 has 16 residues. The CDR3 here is CASSLAVSGVNNEQFF. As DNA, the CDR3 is TGTGCCAGCAGTTTAGCTGTTAGCGGGGTCAACAATGAGCAGTTCTTC.

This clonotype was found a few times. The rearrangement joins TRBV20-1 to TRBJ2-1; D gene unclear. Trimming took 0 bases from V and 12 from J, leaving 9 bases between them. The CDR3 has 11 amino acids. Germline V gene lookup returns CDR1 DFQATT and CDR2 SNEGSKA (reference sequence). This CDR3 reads CSARDGARQFF. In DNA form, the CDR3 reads TGCAGTGCTAGAGACGGAGCGCGGCAGTTCTTC.

CDR3 region: CASSPRRGQGPRAGNTIYF. The CDR3 bases are TGTGCCAGCAGCCCAAGGAGGGGACAGGGGCCGAGGGCCGGAAACACCATATATTTT. The chain employs TRBV7-9 and TRBJ1-3; 10 positions agree with TRBD1. The germline V gene encodes CDR1 SEHNR and CDR2 FQNEAQ (reference sequence). Trimming cost V 5 bases and J 4 bases; bases outside gene matches: 17. The CDR3 spans 19 residues.

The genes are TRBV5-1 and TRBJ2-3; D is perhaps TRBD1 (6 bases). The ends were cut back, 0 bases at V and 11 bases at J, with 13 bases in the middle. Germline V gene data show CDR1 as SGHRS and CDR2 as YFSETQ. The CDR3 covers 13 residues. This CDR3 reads CASSLGTGMWQYF. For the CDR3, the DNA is TGCGCCAGCAGCTTGGGCACAGGGATGTGGCAGTATTTT.

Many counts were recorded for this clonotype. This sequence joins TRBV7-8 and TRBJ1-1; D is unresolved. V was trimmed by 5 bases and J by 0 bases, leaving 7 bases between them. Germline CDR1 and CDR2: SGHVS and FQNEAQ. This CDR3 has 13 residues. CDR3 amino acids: CASSQDVNTEAFF. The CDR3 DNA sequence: TGTGCCAGCAGCCAGGACGTGAACACTGAAGCTTTCTTT.

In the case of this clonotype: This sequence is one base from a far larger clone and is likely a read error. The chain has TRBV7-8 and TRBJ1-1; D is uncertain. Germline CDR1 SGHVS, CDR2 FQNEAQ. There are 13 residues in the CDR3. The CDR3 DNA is TGTTCCAGCAGCTTAGGTGGGTCCACTGAAGCTTTCTTT. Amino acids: CSSSLGGSTEAFF.

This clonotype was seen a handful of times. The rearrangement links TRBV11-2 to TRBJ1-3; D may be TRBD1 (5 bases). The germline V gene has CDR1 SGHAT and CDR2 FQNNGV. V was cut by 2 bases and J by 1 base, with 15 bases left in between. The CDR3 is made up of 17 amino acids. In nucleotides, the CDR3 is TGTGCCAGCAGCTTATCTCGACAGCGATTATCTGGAAACACCATATATTTT. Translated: CASSLSRQRLSGNTIYF.

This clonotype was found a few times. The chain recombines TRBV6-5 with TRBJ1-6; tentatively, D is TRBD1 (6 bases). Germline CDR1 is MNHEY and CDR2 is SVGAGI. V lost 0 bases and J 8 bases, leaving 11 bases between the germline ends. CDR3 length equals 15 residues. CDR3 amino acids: CASSYSPGGHSPLHF. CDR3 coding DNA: TGTGCCAGCAGTTACTCGCCCGGGGGGCATTCACCCCTCCACTTT.

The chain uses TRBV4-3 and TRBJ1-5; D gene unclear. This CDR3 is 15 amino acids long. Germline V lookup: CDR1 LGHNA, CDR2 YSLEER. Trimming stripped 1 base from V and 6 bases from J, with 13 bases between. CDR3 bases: TGCGCCAGCAGCCAAGTTCACAACTCAGGTCAGCCCCAGCATTTT. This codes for CASSQVHNSGQPQHF.

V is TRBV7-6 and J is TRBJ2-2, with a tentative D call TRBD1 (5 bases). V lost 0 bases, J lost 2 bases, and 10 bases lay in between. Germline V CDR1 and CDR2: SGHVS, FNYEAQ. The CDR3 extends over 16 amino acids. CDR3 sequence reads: CASSLAAGLNTGELFF. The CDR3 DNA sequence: TGTGCCAGCAGCTTAGCGGCAGGGCTTAACACCGGGGAGCTGTTTTTT.

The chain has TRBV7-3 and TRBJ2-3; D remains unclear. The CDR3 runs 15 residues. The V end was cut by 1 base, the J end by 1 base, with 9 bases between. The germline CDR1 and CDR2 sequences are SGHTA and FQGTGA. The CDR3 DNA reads TGTGCCAGCAGCTTAAATAGGGCGGGCACAGATACGCAGTATTTT. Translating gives CASSLNRAGTDTQYF.

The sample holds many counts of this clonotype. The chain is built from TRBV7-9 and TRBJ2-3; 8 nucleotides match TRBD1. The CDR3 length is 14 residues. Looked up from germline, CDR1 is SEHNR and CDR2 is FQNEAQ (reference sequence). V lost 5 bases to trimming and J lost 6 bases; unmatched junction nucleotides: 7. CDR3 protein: CASSPPQGADTQYF. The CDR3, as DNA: TGTGCCAGCAGCCCCCCCCAGGGGGCGGATACGCAGTATTTT.

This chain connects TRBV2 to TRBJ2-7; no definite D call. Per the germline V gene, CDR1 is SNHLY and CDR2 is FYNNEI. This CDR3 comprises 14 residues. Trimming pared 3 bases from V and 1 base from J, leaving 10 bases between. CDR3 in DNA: TGTGCCAGCAGTGATCTGGGGAATTCCTACGAGCAGTACTTC. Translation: CASSDLGNSYEQYF.

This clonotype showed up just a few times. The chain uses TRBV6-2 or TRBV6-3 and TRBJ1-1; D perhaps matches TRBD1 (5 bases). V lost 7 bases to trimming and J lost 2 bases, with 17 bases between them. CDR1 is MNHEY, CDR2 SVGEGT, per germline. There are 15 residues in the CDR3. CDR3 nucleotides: TGTGCCAGCACCCAAGCAGGGCTTGATAACACTGAAGCTTTCTTT. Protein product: CASTQAGLDNTEAFF.

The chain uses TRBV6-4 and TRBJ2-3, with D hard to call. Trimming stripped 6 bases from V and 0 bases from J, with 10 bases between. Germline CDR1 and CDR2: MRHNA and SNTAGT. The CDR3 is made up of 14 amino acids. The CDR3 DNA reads TGTGCCAGCAGGACTGCCGCTAGCACAGATACGCAGTATTTT. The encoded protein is CASRTAASTDTQYF.

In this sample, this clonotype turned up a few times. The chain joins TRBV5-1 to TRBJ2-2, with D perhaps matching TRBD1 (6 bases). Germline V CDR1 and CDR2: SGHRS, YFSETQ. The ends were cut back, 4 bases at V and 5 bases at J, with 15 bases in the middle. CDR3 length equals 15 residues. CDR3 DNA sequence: TGCGCCAGCAGCCCGTCATGGGGGCTTACCGGGGAGCTGTTTTTT. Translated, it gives CASSPSWGLTGELFF.

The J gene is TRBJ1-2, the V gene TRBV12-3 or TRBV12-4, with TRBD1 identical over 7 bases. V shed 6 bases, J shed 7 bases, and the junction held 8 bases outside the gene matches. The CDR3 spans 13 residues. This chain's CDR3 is CASSLGQTSGYTF. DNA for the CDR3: TGTGCCAGCAGCCTGGGACAGACGAGTGGCTACACCTTC.

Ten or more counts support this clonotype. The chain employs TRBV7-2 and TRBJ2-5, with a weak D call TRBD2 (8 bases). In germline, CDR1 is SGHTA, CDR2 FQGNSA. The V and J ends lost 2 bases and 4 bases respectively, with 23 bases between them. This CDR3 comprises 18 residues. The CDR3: CASSLTGAAGASRETQYF. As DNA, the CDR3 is TGTGCCAGCAGCTTAACAGGGGCAGCGGGGGCGTCTCGAGAGACCCAGTACTTC.

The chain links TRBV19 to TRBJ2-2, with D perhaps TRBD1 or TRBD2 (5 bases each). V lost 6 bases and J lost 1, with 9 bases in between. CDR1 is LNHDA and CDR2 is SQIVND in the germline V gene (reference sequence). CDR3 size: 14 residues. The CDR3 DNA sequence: TGTGCCAGTAGATGGGGGTTGAACACCGGGGAGCTGTTTTTT. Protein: CASRWGLNTGELFF.